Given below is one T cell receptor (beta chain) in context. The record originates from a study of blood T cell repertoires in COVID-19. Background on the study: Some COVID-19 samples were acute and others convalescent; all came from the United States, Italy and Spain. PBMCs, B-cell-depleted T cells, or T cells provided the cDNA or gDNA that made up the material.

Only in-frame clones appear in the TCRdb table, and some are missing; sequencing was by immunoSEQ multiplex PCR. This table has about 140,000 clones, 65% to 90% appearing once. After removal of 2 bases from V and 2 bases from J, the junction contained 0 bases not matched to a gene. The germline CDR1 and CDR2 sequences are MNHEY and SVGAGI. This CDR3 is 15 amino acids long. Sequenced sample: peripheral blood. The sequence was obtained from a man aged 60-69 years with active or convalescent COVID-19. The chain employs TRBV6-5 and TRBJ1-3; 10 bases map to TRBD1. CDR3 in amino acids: CASSYGTGAGNTIYF. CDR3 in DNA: TGTGCCAGCAGTTACGGGACAGGGGCTGGAAACACCATATATTTT.